These T cell receptor beta chains were read from a single sample in a study of Ad26.COV2.S vaccination and SARS-CoV-2 variants. Profiled with immunoSEQ multiplex PCR; TCRdb holds only in-frame clones, not every one. In the table there are fewer than 400,000 clones, about nine tenths of which are singletons. Source: peripheral blood, taken in a trial of Ad26.COV2.S vaccine versus placebo. These receptors were obtained from a person between 18 and 65 years old who received the Ad26.COV2.S COVID-19 vaccine or a placebo. CDR3s leave out the opening cysteine and the closing phenylalanine or tryptophan. Each record gives: J gene, V gene, CDR3 protein.

>TRBJ1-1|TRBV19
ASSSLGQANTEAF
>TRBJ2-1|TRBV5-1
ASSWGTSGGRALNEQF
>TRBJ2-7|TRBV7-8
ASSGQGSYEQY
>TRBJ1-2|TRBV15
ATSRDRVKTNYGYT
>TRBJ1-1|TRBV4-3
ASSHTGAVNTEAF
>TRBJ2-3|TRBV3-1/TRBV3-2
ASSRTGQGDTQY
>TRBJ2-3|TRBV21-1
ASSIRRGTDTQY
>TRBJ1-6|TRBV5-4
ASSLGGTGYSPLH
>TRBJ2-7|TRBV6-6
ASSYGVGPYEQY
>TRBJ2-1|TRBV4-1
ASSQDTEKANEQF
>TRBJ1-2|TRBV15
ATSRPGQRNYGYT
>TRBJ1-2|TRBV6-5
ASRRDRVSYYGYT
>TRBJ2-5|TRBV7-2
ASRLAAGGRGSTETQY
>TRBJ2-1|TRBV6-2/TRBV6-3
ASSYSVGTEQF
>TRBJ1-2|TRBV5-8
ASSVDREWYSYT
>TRBJ2-7|TRBV7-2
ASSKENSYEQY